This is a list of T cell receptor beta chains from one sample in a study of PD-1 blockade in classical Hodgkin lymphoma. Profiling relied on immunoSEQ multiplex PCR, and the TCRdb table lists in-frame clones only, not all of them. There are 18,000 or so clones in the sample; roughly four fifths occur only once, and 2% to 2.5% lies in the top ten. Material: CD4+ T cells from blood, obtained before the fourth cycle of nivolumab. These receptors came from a human donor with classical Hodgkin lymphoma. CDR3s include the opening cysteine and the closing phenylalanine or tryptophan. Each record gives: clone size, J gene, V gene, CDR3 protein. The size field is filled for only some rows; it gives once, few, many or a size class.

. TRBJ1-1 TRBV6-5 CASSYTGQLNTEAFF
. TRBJ1-2 TRBV7-6 CASSLNPGGYGYTF
once TRBJ2-1 TRBV14 CASSQARGGDEQFF
. TRBJ1-3 TRBV4-3 CASSQEAYPVHSGNTIYF
. TRBJ1-5 TRBV30 CAWSGYTGGNQPQHF
. TRBJ1-3 TRBV6-5 CASKQGFSSGNTIYF
once TRBJ2-6 TRBV5-1 CASSSVTGSSFSGANVLTF
. TRBJ1-1 TRBV4-1 CASSQVGGIENTEAFF
. TRBJ2-7 TRBV6-1 CASSGAFRQKEYEQYF
. TRBJ2-1 TRBV10-1 CASSWTSGSSYNEQFF
. TRBJ2-1 TRBV7-7 CASSPRLAGEQFF
. TRBJ2-5 TRBV7-9 CASGQGEETQYF
. TRBJ2-5 TRBV9 CASSYLGRETQYF
. TRBJ1-1 TRBV18 CASSPRRENTEAFF
. TRBJ2-7 TRBV14 CASSQSYLGGAGKSYEQYF
. TRBJ2-7 TRBV5-4 CASSRGQGVHEQYF
. TRBJ1-1 TRBV6-6 CASSHTATGYTEAFF
. TRBJ2-7 TRBV6-6 CASSYSRDRRHYEQYF
. TRBJ2-7 TRBV10-3 CAISGSSYEQYF
. TRBJ2-7 TRBV18 CASSSFRTGENEQYF
. TRBJ1-6 TRBV4-1 CASSQTGTGTYNSPLHF
. TRBJ1-6 TRBV27 CASRRGTVLNSPLHF